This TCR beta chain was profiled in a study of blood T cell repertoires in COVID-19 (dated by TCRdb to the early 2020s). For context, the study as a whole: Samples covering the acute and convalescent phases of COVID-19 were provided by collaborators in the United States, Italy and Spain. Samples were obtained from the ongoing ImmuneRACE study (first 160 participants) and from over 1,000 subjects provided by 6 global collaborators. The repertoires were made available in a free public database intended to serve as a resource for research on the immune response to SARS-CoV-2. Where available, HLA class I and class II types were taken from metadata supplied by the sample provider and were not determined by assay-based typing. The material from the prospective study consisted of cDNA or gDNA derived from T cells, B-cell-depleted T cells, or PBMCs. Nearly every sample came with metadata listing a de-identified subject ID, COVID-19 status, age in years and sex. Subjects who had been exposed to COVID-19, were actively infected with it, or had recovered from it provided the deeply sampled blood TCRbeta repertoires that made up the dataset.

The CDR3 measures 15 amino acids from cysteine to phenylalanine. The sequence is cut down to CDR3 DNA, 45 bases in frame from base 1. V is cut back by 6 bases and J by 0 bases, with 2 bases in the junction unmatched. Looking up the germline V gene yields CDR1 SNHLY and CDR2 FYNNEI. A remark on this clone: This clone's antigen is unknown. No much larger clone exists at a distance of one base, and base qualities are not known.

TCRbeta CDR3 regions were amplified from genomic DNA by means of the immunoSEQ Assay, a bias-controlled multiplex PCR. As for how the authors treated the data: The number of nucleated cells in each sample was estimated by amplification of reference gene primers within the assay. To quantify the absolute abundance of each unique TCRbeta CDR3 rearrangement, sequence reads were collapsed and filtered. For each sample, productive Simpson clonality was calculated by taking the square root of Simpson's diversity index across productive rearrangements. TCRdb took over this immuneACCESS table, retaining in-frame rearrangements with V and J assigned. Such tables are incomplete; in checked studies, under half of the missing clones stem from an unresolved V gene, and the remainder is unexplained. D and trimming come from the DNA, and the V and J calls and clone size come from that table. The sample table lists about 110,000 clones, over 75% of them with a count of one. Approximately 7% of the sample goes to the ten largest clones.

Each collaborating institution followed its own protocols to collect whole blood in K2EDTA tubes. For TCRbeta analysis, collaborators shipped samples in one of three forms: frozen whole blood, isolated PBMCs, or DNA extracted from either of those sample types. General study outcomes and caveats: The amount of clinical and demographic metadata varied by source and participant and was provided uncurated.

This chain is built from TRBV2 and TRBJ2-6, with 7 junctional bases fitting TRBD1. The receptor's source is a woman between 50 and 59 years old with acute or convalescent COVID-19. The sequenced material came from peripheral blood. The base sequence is TGTGCCAGCAGAGCAGGGGGCTCTGGGGCCAACGTCCTGACTTTC. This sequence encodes CASRAGGSGANVLTF.